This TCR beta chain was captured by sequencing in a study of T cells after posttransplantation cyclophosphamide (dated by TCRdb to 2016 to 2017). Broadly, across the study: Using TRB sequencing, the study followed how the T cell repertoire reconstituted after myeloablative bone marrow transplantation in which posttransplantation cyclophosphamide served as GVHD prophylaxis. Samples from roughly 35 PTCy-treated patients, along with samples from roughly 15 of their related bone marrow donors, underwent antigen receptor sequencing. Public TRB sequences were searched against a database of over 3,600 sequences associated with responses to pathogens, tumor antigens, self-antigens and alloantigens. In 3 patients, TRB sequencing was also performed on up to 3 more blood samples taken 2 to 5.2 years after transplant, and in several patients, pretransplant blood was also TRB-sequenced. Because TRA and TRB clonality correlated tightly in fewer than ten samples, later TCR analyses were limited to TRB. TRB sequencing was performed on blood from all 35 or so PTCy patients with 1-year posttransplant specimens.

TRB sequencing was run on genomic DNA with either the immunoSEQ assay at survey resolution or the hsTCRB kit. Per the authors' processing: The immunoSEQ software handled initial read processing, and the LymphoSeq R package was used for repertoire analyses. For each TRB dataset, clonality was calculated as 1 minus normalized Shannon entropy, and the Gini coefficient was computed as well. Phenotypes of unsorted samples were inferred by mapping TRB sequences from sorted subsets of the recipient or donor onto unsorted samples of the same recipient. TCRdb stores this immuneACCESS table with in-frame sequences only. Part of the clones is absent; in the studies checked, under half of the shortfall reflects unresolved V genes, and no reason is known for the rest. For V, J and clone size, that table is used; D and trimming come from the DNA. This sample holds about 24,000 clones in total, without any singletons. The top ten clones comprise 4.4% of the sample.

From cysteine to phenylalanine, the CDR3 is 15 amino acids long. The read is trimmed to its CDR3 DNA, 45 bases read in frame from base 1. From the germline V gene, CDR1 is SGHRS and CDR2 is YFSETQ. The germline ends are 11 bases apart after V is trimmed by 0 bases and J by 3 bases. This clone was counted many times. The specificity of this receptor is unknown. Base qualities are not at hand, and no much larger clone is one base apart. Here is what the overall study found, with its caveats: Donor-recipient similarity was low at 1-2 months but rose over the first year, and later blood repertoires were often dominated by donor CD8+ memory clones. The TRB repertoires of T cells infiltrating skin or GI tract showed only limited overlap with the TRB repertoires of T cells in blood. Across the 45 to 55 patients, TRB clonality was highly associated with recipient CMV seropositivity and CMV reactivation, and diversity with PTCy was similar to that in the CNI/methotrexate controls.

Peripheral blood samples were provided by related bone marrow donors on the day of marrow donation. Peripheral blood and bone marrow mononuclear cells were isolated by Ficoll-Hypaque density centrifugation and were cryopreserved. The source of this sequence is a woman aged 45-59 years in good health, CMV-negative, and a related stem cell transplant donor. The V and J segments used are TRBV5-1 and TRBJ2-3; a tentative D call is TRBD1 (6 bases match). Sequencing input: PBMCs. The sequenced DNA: TGCGCCAGCAGCTTGGGTGGGGGCGGGACAGATACGCAGTATTTT. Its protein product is CASSLGGGGTDTQYF.